The next 21 T cell receptor beta chains were all read from a single sample in a study of blood T cell repertoires in COVID-19. The data were produced by immunoSEQ multiplex PCR, yet TCRdb's version contains in-frame clones alone and is incomplete. The table has around 57,000 clones, almost 90% seen once. Sequencing was carried out using peripheral blood. Receptors originate from a woman at least 80 years old with active COVID-19.

V and J are TRBV7-3 and TRBJ2-5; 11 bases line up with TRBD2. CDR1 and CDR2 from the germline V gene are SGHTA and FQGTGA. J was trimmed by 4 bases and V by 4 bases; bases with no gene match: 5. The CDR3 loop spans 15 amino acids. Written as DNA, the CDR3 is TGTGCCAGCAGCTGGGTAGCGGGGGGGCTAGAGACCCAGTACTTC. Translation gives CASSWVAGGLETQYF. Full variable domain (remainder filled in from reference TRBV7-3 and TRBJ2-5): GAGVSQTPSNKVTEKGKYVELRCDPISGHTALYWYRQSLGQGPEFLIYFQGTGAADDSGLPNDRFFAVRPEGSVSTLKIQRTERGDSAVYLCASSWVAGGLETQYFGPGTRLLVL.

The CDR3 nucleotides are TGTGCCAGCAGCCTGGGCAGGGGTTCCTACGAGCAGTACTTC. Translation gives CASSLGRGSYEQYF. The V gene is TRBV3-1 (or the pseudogene TRBV3-2), the J gene TRBJ2-7, with a tentative D call TRBD1 (6 bases). V was trimmed by 4 bases and J by 1 base, leaving 11 bases between them. The CDR3 extends over 14 amino acids. Per germline, CDR1 LGHDT and CDR2 YNNKEL (reference sequence).

The J gene is TRBJ2-7, the V gene TRBV18, with D tentatively TRBD2 (6 bases). CDR3 length equals 14 residues. The V gene lost 3 bases and the J gene lost 3 bases, with 12 bases spanning the gap. The germline V gene encodes CDR1 KGHSH and CDR2 LQKENI. The CDR3 here is CASSPGGWDYEQYF. The DNA for the CDR3 is TGTGCCAGCTCACCCGGAGGGTGGGACTACGAGCAGTACTTC.

The chain has TRBV7-2 and TRBJ1-1, with 7 bases matching TRBD1. V lost 5 bases to trimming and J lost 2 bases; unmatched junction nucleotides: 2. The CDR3 runs to 13 residues. CDR1 SGHTA and CDR2 FQGNSA come from the germline V gene. The chain's CDR3 is CASSRQGNTEAFF. In nucleotides, the CDR3 is TGTGCCAGCAGCCGACAGGGTAACACTGAAGCTTTCTTT.

The rearrangement joins TRBV19 to TRBJ1-1; tentatively, D is TRBD1 (6 bases). The V gene's germline CDR1 is LNHDA and CDR2 SQIVND (reference sequence). This CDR3 region has 14 residues. With 2 bases removed from V and 4 bases from J, the gap between germline ends came to 11 bases. In nucleotides, the CDR3 is TGTGCCAGTAGTATAAGGGGCAGGGGCACTGAAGCTTTCTTT. Translated: CASSIRGRGTEAFF.

This CDR3 is CASSLTYSSYNSPLHF. As DNA, the CDR3 is TGTGCCAGCAGCTTGACTTACAGCTCCTATAATTCACCCCTCCACTTT. V gene TRBV5-4 combines with J gene TRBJ1-6, with D hard to call. The V gene's germline CDR1 is SGHNT and CDR2 YYREEE (reference sequence). V dropped 1 base and J dropped 0 bases, with 8 bases sitting between them. The CDR3 length is 16 residues.

The chain employs TRBV3-1 (or the pseudogene TRBV3-2) and TRBJ2-2; 14 bases are shared with TRBD2. V lost 1 base to trimming and J lost 3 bases; unmatched junction nucleotides: 4. Germline V gene lookup returns CDR1 LGHDT and CDR2 YNNKEL (reference sequence). The CDR3 consists of 18 residues. The CDR3 here is CASSQVGLAGAYTGELFF. The CDR3 nucleotides are TGTGCCAGCAGCCAAGTGGGACTAGCGGGGGCCTACACCGGGGAGCTGTTTTTT.

This clone came up a few times. The rearrangement links TRBV5-5 to TRBJ1-5, with D uncertain. The V end lost 5 bases, the J end lost 0 bases, and 12 bases lay between the germline ends. The CDR3 consists of 15 residues. Germline-derived CDR1 and CDR2 are SGHKS and YYEKEE (reference sequence). In nucleotides, the CDR3 is TGTGCCAGCAGTCGTAGTCACCCTAGCAATCAGCCCCAGCATTTT. It translates to CASSRSHPSNQPQHF.

The genes are TRBV5-4 and TRBJ2-5; 9 bases are shared with TRBD2. Germline V gene sequence: CDR1 SGHNT, CDR2 YYREEE (reference sequence). After removal of 1 base from V and 4 bases from J, the junction contained 5 bases not matched to a gene. The CDR3 has 15 amino acids. The CDR3 nucleotides are TGTGCCAGCAGCTTGACCTTAGCGGGGGTAGAGACCCAGTACTTC. It translates to CASSLTLAGVETQYF.

J is TRBJ1-3 and V is TRBV28; 7 bases are a match to TRBD1. The germline CDR1 and CDR2 sequences are MDHEN and SYDVKM. The V segment lost 7 bases and the J segment 0 bases; nucleotides outside the gene matches: 6. CDR3 length: 15 amino acids. CDR3 region: CASTVTGLSGNTIYF. The CDR3 nucleotides are TGTGCCAGCACCGTGACAGGGCTCTCTGGAAACACCATATATTTT.

The rearrangement uses TRBV19 and TRBJ1-1; the match to TRBD1 covers 8 bases. J lost 4 bases, V lost 8 bases, and 6 bases had no gene match. There are 13 residues in the CDR3. CDR1 is LNHDA, CDR2 SQIVND, per germline (reference sequence). CDR3: CASRQGMGTEAFF. CDR3 nucleotide sequence: TGTGCCAGTCGACAGGGGATGGGCACTGAAGCTTTCTTT.

This chain joins TRBV2 and TRBJ2-3; 11 nucleotides line up with TRBD1. V lost 8 bases, J lost 6 bases, and 7 bases stayed unmatched. The V gene's germline CDR1 is SNHLY and CDR2 FYNNEI. The CDR3 covers 14 residues. Here the CDR3 DNA reads TGTGCCAGCTACGGACAGGGGGCTATCGATACGCAGTATTTT. Translation: CASYGQGAIDTQYF.

This chain joins TRBV7-2 and TRBJ2-7, with 11 nucleotides matching TRBD2. The CDR3 runs to 17 residues. Germline trimming cut 4 bases from V and 6 bases from J; bases unmatched to any gene: 14. CDR1 is SGHTA, CDR2 FQGNSA, per germline. The CDR3 DNA sequence: TGTGCCAGCAGCTCCGCTCGACTAGCGGGGATACGGGGCGAGCAGTACTTC. Translated: CASSSARLAGIRGEQYF.

The V call is TRBV2, the J call TRBJ2-7, with 15 bases aligning to TRBD2. The germline V gene encodes CDR1 SNHLY and CDR2 FYNNEI. After removal of 9 bases from V and 2 bases from J, the junction contained 5 bases not matched to a gene. The CDR3 extends over 15 amino acids. The CDR3 reads CASAGLAGGPYEQYF. CDR3 sequence (DNA): TGTGCCAGTGCAGGACTAGCGGGGGGGCCCTACGAGCAGTACTTC.

The gene calls are TRBV5-4 and TRBJ1-4; D remains ambiguous. V was clipped by 3 bases and J by 8 bases, with 14 bases between them. Germline values: CDR1 SGHNT, CDR2 YYREEE (reference sequence). The CDR3 is 14 amino acids. The CDR3 is CASSSLGGPEKLFF. CDR3 bases: TGTGCCAGCAGCTCCCTGGGAGGGCCGGAAAAACTGTTTTTT.

This rearrangement joins TRBV6-4 to TRBJ2-1, with TRBD2 as a possible D gene (6 bases). The CDR3 runs 12 residues. Germline V gives CDR1 MRHNA, CDR2 SNTAGT. V was shortened by 3 bases and J by 9 bases, with 9 bases between the two germline ends. CDR3 amino acids: CASSDWGGEQFF. The CDR3 DNA is TGTGCCAGCAGTGATTGGGGAGGTGAGCAGTTCTTC.

The rearrangement joins TRBV6-5 to TRBJ2-2; the match to TRBD1 covers 11 bases. Trimming cost V 4 bases and J 5 bases; bases outside gene matches: 6. CDR3 length: 16 amino acids. CDR1 is MNHEY, CDR2 SVGAGI, per germline. In nucleotides, the CDR3 is TGTGCCAGCAGTTCCGGACAGGGGGCACTAACCGGGGAGCTGTTTTTT. Its translation: CASSSGQGALTGELFF.

This sequence joins TRBV18 and TRBJ1-1; no clear D gene. The germline V gene encodes CDR1 KGHSH and CDR2 LQKENI. The V and J ends lost 0 bases and 4 bases respectively, with 15 bases between them. The CDR3 has 16 residues. The CDR3 DNA reads as TGTGCCAGCTCACCACCGATTTCGGCCAGGTCCACTGAAGCTTTCTTT. Encoded protein: CASSPPISARSTEAFF. Based on the CDR3 plus reference TRBV18 and TRBJ1-1, the full variable domain is NAGVMQNPRHLVRRRGQEARLRCSPMKGHSHVYWYRQLPEEGLKFMVYLQKENIIDESGMPKERFSAEFPKEGPSILRIQQVVRGDSAAYFCASSPPISARSTEAFFGQGTRLTVV.

Notes on this clone: Other DNA sequences in the same sample also yield this CDR3. The V call is TRBV7-9, the J call TRBJ1-6; D is ambiguous. The CDR3 has 14 residues. The V gene lost 3 bases and the J gene lost 0 bases, with 3 bases spanning the gap. The germline CDR1 and CDR2 sequences are SEHNR and FQNEAQ (reference sequence). CDR3: CASSFSSYNSPLHF. CDR3 DNA: TGTGCCAGCAGCTTTAGCTCCTATAATTCACCCCTCCACTTT.

The chain joins TRBV6-5 to TRBJ2-3; TRBD2 matches 13 bases. The CDR3 is 15 amino acids. Germline CDR1 reads MNHEY; CDR2 reads SVGAGI. Germline trimming cut 7 bases from V and 6 bases from J; bases unmatched to any gene: 7. The CDR3 loop reads CASNTGTSGVDTQYF. The CDR3 DNA follows: TGTGCCAGCAACACCGGGACTAGCGGGGTGGATACGCAGTATTTT.

This sequence joins TRBV4-1 and TRBJ2-3; 10 nucleotides match TRBD2. This CDR3 contains 17 residues. J lost 4 bases, V lost 2 bases, and 9 bases had no gene match. Germline V gene sequence: CDR1 MGHRA, CDR2 YSYEKL. The CDR3 loop reads CASSQWPSGGAADTQYF. CDR3 coding DNA: TGCGCCAGCAGCCAATGGCCAAGCGGGGGGGCCGCAGATACGCAGTATTTT.